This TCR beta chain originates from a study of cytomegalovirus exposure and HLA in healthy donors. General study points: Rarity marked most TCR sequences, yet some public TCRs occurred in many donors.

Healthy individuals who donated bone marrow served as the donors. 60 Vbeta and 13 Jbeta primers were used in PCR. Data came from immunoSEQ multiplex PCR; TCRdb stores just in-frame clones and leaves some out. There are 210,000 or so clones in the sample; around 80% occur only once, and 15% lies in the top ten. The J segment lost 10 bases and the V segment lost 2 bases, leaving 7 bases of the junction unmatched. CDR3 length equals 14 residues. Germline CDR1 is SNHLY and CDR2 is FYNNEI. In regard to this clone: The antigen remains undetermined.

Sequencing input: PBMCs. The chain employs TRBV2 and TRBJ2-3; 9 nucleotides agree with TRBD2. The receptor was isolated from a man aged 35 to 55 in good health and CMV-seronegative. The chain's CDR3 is CASSEPHSGSAQYF. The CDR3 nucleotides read TGTGCCAGCAGTGAACCGCATAGCGGGAGTGCGCAGTATTTT.